This T cell receptor beta chain was documented in a study of PD-1 blockade in classical Hodgkin lymphoma. Concerning this clone: Its antigen is unknown.

Study-wide results and limits: Before treatment, TCR diversity in newly diagnosed patients was reportedly lower than in healthy donors. What caused the repertoire differences, perhaps disease activity or prior therapy, remains undefined.

The ends were cut back, 4 bases at V and 1 base at J, with 22 bases in the middle. This CDR3 comprises 18 residues. Germline loops: CDR1 LGHNA, CDR2 YNFKEQ. Every single patient, without exception, relapsed after autologous stem cell transplantation, and brentuximab vedotin exposure varied. Repertoires were generated with immunoSEQ multiplex PCR, while TCRdb's copy carries only in-frame clones and drops some. The table lists 30,000 to 35,000 clones, 75% to 85% of them singletons. The sequence derives from a human donor with classical Hodgkin lymphoma. The material sequenced was peripheral blood mononuclear cells (PBMCs), taken at baseline. This chain uses TRBV4-2 with TRBJ1-1; tentative D call: TRBD1 (5 bases). The CDR3 loop is CASSPQVPGVDSNTEAFF. The DNA for the CDR3 is TGTGCCAGCAGCCCCCAAGTGCCGGGGGTGGACTCGAACACTGAAGCTTTCTTT.